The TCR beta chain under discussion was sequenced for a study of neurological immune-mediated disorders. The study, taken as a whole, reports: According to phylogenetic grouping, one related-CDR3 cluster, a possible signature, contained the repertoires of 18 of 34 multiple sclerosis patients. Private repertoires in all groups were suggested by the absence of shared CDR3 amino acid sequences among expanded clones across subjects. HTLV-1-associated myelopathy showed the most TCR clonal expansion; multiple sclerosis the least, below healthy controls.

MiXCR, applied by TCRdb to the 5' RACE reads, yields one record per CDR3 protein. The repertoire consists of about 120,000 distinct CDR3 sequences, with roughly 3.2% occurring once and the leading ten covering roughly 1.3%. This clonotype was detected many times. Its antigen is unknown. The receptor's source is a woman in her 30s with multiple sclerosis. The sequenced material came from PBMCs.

The CDR3 DNA is TGCAGTGCTCGGGGGGCTAGCGGGAGGGCCTTCACCTACAATGAGCAGTTCTTC. Residues: CSARGASGRAFTYNEQFF. The rearrangement joins TRBV20-1 to TRBJ2-1; 12 bases are a match to TRBD2. Looked up from germline, CDR1 is DFQATT and CDR2 is SNEGSKA (reference sequence). V lost 5 bases, J lost 2 bases, and 13 bases stayed unmatched. The CDR3 totals 18 residues.